Given below is one TCR beta chain in context. The antigen is unknown. This sample was taken from a study of T cell responses to AZD1222 COVID-19 vaccine. Clones were sequenced by immunoSEQ multiplex PCR, and TCRdb holds only the in-frame ones, with some missing. The table records some 74,000 clones, 87% of them present only once. Study results and caveats: It should be noted that donors were predominantly white British and more often female, and clonal diversity was possibly underestimated. Repertoire collection took place solely once the T cell response had peaked. Vaccine-related CD4 TCRs covered spike, predominating at 160-218 and 743-854.

Doses given second, at about 4 or about 12 weeks, were pooled. The V and J ends lost 5 bases and 3 bases, in that order; junction bases with no gene match: 10. The germline CDR1 and CDR2 sequences are SGHDT and YYEEEE. This CDR3 contains 16 residues. This TCR was recovered from an adult who received the AZD1222 COVID-19 vaccine. This chain uses TRBV5-6 with TRBJ1-2, with 10 bases lining up with TRBD1. The sample consisted of peripheral blood, taken 28 days after the second AZD1222 dose. CDR3 nucleotide sequence: TGTGCCAGCAGGAGCACGGGACAGGGGTCTTACTATGGCTACACCTTC. It codes for CASRSTGQGSYYGYTF.